This TCR beta chain stems from a study of glioma-infiltrating T cells after dendritic cell vaccination. Study details: Dendritic cell vaccine was injected intradermally three times, biweekly.

Time point: after dendritic cell vaccination, including at tumor progression/relapse. Clones were read by immunoSEQ multiplex PCR, and TCRdb kept only the in-frame ones, dropping some. The sample lists about 100,000 clones, around 80% occurring once. There are a few counts of this clone. This receptor was taken from a human donor with glioblastoma. The material was blood, obtained after dendritic cell vaccination.

CDR3 DNA: TGTGCCAGCGGCCCGGTCCTAGCGGGAATCAATGAGCAGTTCTTC. It specifies CASGPVLAGINEQFF. The J gene is TRBJ2-1, the V gene TRBV27, with 9 nucleotides matching TRBD2. The V gene end was trimmed by 8 bases and the J gene end by 6 bases; junction bases not matched to a gene: 11. In germline, CDR1 is MNHEY, CDR2 SMNVEV (reference sequence). This CDR3 comprises 15 residues.